This T cell receptor (beta chain) was observed in a study of T cells after yellow fever vaccination. In making TCR cDNA, 5'RACE template switching added a universal primer site and UMIs to it. Via MiXCR, TCRdb re-called the 5' RACE reads, giving one row per CDR3 protein. The table records nearly 550,000 distinct CDR3 sequences, 15% to 20% of them present only once. The TCR comes from a man aged 25-45 years who received the YFV17D yellow fever vaccine. The source was PBMCs, collected 15 days after the yellow fever booster vaccination.

The CDR3 sequence is CASSDNTSGRTGELFF. In DNA form, the CDR3 reads TGTGCCAGCAGCGATAATACTAGCGGGAGGACCGGGGAGCTGTTTTTT. The chain combines TRBV12-3 or TRBV12-4 with TRBJ2-2; 12 nucleotides agree with TRBD2. The CDR3 consists of 16 residues. J lost 5 bases, V lost 6 bases, and 7 bases had no gene match.